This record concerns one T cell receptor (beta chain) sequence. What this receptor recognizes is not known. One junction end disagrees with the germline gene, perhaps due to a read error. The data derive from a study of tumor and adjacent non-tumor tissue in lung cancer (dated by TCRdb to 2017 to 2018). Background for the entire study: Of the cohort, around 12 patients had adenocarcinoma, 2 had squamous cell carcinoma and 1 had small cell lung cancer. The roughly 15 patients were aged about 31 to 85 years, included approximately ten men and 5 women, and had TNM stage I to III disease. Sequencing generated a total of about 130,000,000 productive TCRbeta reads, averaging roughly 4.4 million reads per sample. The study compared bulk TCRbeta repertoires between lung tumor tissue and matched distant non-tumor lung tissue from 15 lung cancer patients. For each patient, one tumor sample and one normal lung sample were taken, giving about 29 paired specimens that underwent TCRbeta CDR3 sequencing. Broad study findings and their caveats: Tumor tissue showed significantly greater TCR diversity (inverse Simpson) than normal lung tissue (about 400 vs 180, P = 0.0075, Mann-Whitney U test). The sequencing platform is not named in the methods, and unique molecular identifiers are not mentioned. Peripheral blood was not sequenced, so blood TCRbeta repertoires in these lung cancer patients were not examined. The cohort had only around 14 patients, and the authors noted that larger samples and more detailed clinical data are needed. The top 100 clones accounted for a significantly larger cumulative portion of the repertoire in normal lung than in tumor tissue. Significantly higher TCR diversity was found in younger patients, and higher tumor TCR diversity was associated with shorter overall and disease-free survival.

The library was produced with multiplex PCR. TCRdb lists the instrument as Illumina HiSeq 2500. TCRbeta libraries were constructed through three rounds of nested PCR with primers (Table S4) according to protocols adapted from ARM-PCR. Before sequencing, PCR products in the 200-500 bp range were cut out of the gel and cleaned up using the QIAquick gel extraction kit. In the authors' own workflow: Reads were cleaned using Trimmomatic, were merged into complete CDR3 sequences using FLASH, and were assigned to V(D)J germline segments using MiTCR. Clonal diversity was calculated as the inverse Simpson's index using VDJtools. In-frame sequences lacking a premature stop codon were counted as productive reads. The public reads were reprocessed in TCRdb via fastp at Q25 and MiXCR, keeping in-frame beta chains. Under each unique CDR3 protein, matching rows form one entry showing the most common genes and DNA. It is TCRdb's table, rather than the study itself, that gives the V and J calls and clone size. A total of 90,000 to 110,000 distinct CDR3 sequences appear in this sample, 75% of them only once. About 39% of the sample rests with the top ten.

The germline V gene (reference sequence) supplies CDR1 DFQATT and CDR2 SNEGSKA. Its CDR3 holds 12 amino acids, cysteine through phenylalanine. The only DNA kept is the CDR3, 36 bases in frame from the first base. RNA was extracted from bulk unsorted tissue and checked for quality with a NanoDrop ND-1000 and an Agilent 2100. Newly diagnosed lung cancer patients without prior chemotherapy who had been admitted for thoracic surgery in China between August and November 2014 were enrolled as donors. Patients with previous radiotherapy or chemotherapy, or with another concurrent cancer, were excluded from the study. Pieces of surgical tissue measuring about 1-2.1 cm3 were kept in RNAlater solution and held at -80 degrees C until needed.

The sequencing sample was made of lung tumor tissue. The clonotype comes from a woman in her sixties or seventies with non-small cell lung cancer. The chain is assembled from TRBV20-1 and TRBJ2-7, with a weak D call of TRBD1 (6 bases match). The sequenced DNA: TGCAGCGCTAGAAACAGGGAGAGCGAGCAGTACTTC. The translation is CSARNRESEQYF.